Following are 4 T cell receptor beta chains from one sample sequenced in a study of blood T cell repertoires in COVID-19. Data came from immunoSEQ multiplex PCR; TCRdb stores just in-frame clones and leaves some out. The repertoire holds about 55,000 clones, with around 86% as singletons. Sequenced: peripheral blood. The receptors were sampled from a man older than 75 with acute or convalescent COVID-19.

This clone was recorded a few times. V gene TRBV9 combines with J gene TRBJ2-5, with 7 bases fitting TRBD1. Unmatched junction bases numbered 6, after V lost 3 bases and J lost 4 bases. In germline, CDR1 is SGDLS, CDR2 YYNGEE. The CDR3 is 14 amino acids. The CDR3 coding sequence is TGTGCCAGCAGCGAGGGGGCAGGGCGAGAGACCCAGTACTTC. It is translated as CASSEGAGRETQYF. Variable domain in full (rest from reference TRBV9 and TRBJ2-5): DSGVTQTPKHLITATGQRVTLRCSPRSGDLSVYWYQQSLDQGLQFLIQYYNGEERAKGNILERFSAQQFPDLHSELNLSSLELGDSALYFCASSEGAGRETQYFGPGTRLLVL.

This chain connects TRBV18 to TRBJ1-1; no clear D gene. The CDR3 spans 15 residues. Trimming took 3 bases from V and 1 from J, leaving 12 bases between them. Germline CDR1 reads KGHSH; CDR2 reads LQKENI. The CDR3 is CASSPMEGGNTEAFF. The CDR3 region has the DNA TGTGCCAGCTCACCCATGGAGGGAGGGAACACTGAAGCTTTCTTT.

This chain links TRBV10-2 with TRBJ2-3, with TRBD1 as a possible D gene (6 bases). Germline V lookup: CDR1 WSHSY, CDR2 SAAADI. V was clipped by 5 bases and J by 5 bases, with 11 bases between them. The CDR3 is 13 residues long. CDR3 loop: CASSSRDIDTQYF. The DNA for the CDR3 is TGCGCCAGCAGTTCCAGGGACATAGATACGCAGTATTTT.

The chain uses TRBV9 and TRBJ2-3; D gene unclear. Trimming took 6 bases from V and 2 from J, leaving 16 bases between them. The CDR3 has 15 residues. CDR1 and CDR2 (germline): SGDLS, YYNGEE. The CDR3 spells CASTLLGSTTDTQYF. The CDR3 region has the DNA TGTGCCAGCACTCTTCTCGGTTCTACCACAGATACGCAGTATTTT.